This record concerns one TCR beta chain sequence. The junction shows a germline mismatch at one end, possibly a read error. TCR beta VDJ and CDR3 were profiled, and genomic DNA was the template. TCRdb ran MiXCR on the reads and lists one entry per CDR3 protein. The sample contains 75,000 to 80,000 distinct CDR3 sequences, about three quarters of which appear only once. The CDR3 loop spans 13 amino acids. Germline-derived CDR1 and CDR2 are SQVTM and ANQGSEA. This record comes from a study of CD8+CD57+ T cells in acquired aplastic anemia. Sequencing involved patients with CD8+CD57+ cell expansion previously shown by flow cytometry. The cohort consisted entirely of patients having severe acquired aplastic anemia.

This rearrangement joins TRBV29-1 to TRBJ2-2; either TRBD1 or TRBD2 may supply D (6 bases each). Sequences were obtained from sorted CD4+, CD8+, or CD8+CD57+ T cells (not recorded which) from PBMCs. The TCR was taken from a human donor with aplastic anemia. The CDR3, as DNA: TGCAGCGTTGACCCCGTCGGGGGCGGGGAGCTGGTTTTT. It is translated as CSVDPVGGGELVF.